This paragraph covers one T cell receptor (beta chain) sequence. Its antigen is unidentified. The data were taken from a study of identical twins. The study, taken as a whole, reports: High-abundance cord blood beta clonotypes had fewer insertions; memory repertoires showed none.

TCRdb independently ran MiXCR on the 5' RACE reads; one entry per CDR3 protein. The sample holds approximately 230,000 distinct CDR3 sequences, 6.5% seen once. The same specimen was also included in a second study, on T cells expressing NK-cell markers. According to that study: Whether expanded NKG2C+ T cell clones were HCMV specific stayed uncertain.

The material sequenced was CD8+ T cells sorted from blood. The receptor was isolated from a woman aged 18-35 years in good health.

The CDR3 is CASSSPNTPTRELFF. In DNA form, the CDR3 reads TGTGCCAGCAGTTCCCCTAATACCCCGACGCGGGAGCTGTTTTTT. The gene calls are TRBV12-3 or TRBV12-4 and TRBJ2-2, with D hard to call. V gave up 4 bases and J gave up 9 bases, with 18 bases separating them. The CDR3 is 15 amino acids.